This record concerns one T cell receptor (beta chain) sequence. This clonotype was picked up many times. What antigen it recognizes has not been identified. The record has no base qualities; no much larger clone is one base away. The CDR3 covers 14 residues, taking in both the cysteine and the phenylalanine. The sequence is cut down to CDR3 DNA, 42 bases in frame from base 1. Based on the germline V gene, the CDR1 and CDR2 sequences are LGHNA and YNFKEQ. The germline ends are 15 bases apart after V is trimmed by 5 bases and J by 5 bases. The data were produced on an Illumina NovaSeq 6000. TCR cDNA was synthesized by 5'RACE template switching, which introduced a universal primer site and unique molecular identifiers. Priming of cDNA synthesis was performed from both the TCR alpha and TCR beta constant segments. Library amplification used two PCR steps, and the second PCR step added sample barcodes and sequencing adapters. Libraries were sequenced on Illumina HiSeq 2500 (2x100 bp) or NovaSeq (2x150 bp). On the study's bioinformatics: Reads were demultiplexed and collapsed into UMI consensus sequences with MIGEC, and V(D)J alignment was performed with MiXCR. Vaccine-responding clonotypes were identified with edgeR using replicate PBMC samples, with FDR below 0.01 and a log2 fold change above 5 up to day 15 being required. Each bulk clonotype received a CD4 or CD8 identity based on whether the sequenced CD4 or CD8 repertoire contained that clonotype at higher abundance. TCRdb reanalyzed the raw reads on its own, using fastp at Q25 for trimming and MiXCR for clone calling, and kept in-frame beta chains. Entries that share a CDR3 protein sequence are merged under the most common genes and DNA. TCRdb's processing, not the authors', yielded these V and J calls. A total of about 320,000 distinct CDR3 sequences appear in this sample, about 4.5% of them only once. The ten biggest clones cover roughly 21% of the sample.

The data were taken from a study of T cells after yellow fever vaccination (dated by TCRdb to the late 2010s). For context, the study as a whole: The SMART-Seq v4 Ultra Low Input RNA kit was used to prepare libraries from fractions with low cell numbers. Bulk TCR alpha and beta repertoires were sequenced longitudinally to track T-cell clones before and after primary and booster YFV17D yellow fever vaccination. Two healthy male donors, one aged 18 to 30 and one aged 30 to 40 years, made up the cohort. Blood was drawn at multiple timepoints before and after primary and secondary immunization, with bulk PBMC replicates and cell subsets isolated. The research as a whole found: A small fraction of clonotypes appeared in both the CD4 and CD8 compartments, likely as a result of convergent recombination. Computational filtering was needed because FACS-sorted repertoires could contain abundant contaminating clonotypes from the bulk population. After the booster, most clones that had expanded after primary vaccination were detected again (nearly 97% of CD4 and over 75% of CD8), suggesting broad maintenance of memory. Compared with the primary T-cell response, the secondary T-cell response was faster but weaker, reaching its peak on day 5 rather than on day 15. Because the study included only a couple of donors, the extent to which the findings can be generalized is limited.

The treatment or condition label on this specimen signifies: live attenuated yellow fever vaccine strain. At each blood-draw timepoint, two biological replicates of bulk PBMCs were collected. PBMCs were isolated from peripheral blood using a standard Ficoll-Paque protocol. RNA was extracted with TriZol from bulk PBMCs, CD4 and CD8 fractions, and dextramer-positive and dextramer-negative fractions. The starting material was PBMCs, obtained 15 days after the yellow fever booster vaccination. The rearranged chain carries TRBV4-2 and TRBJ1-1, with no D gene named confidently. This clonotype originated in a man aged 18 to 30 who received the YFV17D yellow fever vaccine. Read as DNA, the sequence is TGTGCCAGCAGCTATACTAACCGGATGACTGAAGCTTTCTTT. This codes for CASSYTNRMTEAFF.